The text below deals with one T cell receptor beta chain. In the source study's methods: Amplification of reference gene primers was used by the study to estimate nucleated cell counts. Using immunoSEQ multiplex PCR, the repertoire was profiled, and TCRdb retains in-frame clones only, with some absent. That table is the source of V, J and clone size, and D and trimming were worked out from the DNA. Of approximately 49,000 clones detected, about 70% appear once; the ten largest clones hold approximately 9%. This record comes from a study of blood T cell repertoires in COVID-19. Across the whole study: Specimens from acute and convalescent COVID-19 originated in the United States, Italy and Spain. Nucleic acid was either cDNA or gDNA, and it came from T cells, B-cell-depleted T cells, or PBMCs.

The V gene lost 3 bases and the J gene lost 7 bases, with 17 bases spanning the gap. In germline, CDR1 is SGDLS, CDR2 YYNGEE. The CDR3 is made up of 15 amino acids. Input material: peripheral blood. The TCR sequence derives from a woman in her sixties or seventies with acute or convalescent COVID-19. V is TRBV9 and J is TRBJ1-3, with D unclear. This chain's CDR3 is CASSAESVGANTIYF. In nucleotides, the CDR3 is TGTGCCAGCAGCGCTGAAAGTGTGGGCGCGAACACCATATATTTT. The full variable domain, in which reference TRBV9 and TRBJ1-3 provide the parts outside the CDR3, is DSGVTQTPKHLITATGQRVTLRCSPRSGDLSVYWYQQSLDQGLQFLIQYYNGEERAKGNILERFSAQQFPDLHSELNLSSLELGDSALYFCASSAESVGANTIYFGEGSWLTVV.